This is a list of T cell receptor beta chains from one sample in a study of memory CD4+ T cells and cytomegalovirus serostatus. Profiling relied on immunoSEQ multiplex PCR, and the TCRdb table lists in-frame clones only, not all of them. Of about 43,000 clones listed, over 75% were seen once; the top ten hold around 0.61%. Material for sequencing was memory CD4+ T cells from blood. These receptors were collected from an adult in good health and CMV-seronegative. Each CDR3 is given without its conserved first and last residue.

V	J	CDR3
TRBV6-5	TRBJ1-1	ASSYSAGGLTEAF
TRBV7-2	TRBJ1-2	ASSPRTATNYGYT
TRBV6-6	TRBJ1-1	ASSYDRGYTEAF
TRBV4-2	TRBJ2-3	ASSRGLAGGLGDTQY
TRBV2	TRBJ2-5	ASSRDRGRQETQY
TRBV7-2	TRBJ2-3	ASSLGAGGPSGTQY
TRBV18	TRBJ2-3	ASSPPGLAGGDTQY
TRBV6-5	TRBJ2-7	ASSYSRGYEQY
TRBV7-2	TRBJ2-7	ASSTGLTSEQY
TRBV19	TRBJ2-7	ASSETGYYEQY
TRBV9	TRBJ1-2	ASSPQDRAGYGYT
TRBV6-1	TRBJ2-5	ASSDRQGAPKTQY
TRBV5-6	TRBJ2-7	ASSPRGGQPYEQY
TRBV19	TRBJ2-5	ASSIGTTLGETQY
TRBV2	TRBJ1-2	ASSGLLQVAVGYT
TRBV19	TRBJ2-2	ARRQEWGTGELF
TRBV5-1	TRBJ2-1	ASSLAGIGGSEQF
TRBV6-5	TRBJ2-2	ASSYFYAPTGELF
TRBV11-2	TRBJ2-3	ASSLVGQGATDTQY
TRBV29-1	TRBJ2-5	SVESIGGGQETQY
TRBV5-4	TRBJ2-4	ASSPPGIQNIQY
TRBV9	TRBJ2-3	ASSVRAGGSTDTQY
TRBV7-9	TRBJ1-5	ASSLGGGPYQPQH
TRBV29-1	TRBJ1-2	SVGQDYGYT
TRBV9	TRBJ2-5	ASSNSGTAQETQY
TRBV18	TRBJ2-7	ASSPPVSDLSSYEQY
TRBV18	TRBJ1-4	ASSPPGLGGATNEKLF
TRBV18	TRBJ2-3	ASSVRTGMTDTQY
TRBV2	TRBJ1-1	ASSYRDTEAF
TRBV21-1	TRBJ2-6	ASSKASGCNTSGANVLT
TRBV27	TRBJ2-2	ASSLSLATGELF
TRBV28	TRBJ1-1	ASSDFEQGASYNTEAF
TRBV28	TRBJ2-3	ASSLPGTLRDTQY
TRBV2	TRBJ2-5	ASSPRFGGETQY
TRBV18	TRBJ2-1	ASSPFQENNEQF
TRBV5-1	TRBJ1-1	ASSLGQGAGITEAF
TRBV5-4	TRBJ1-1	ASSLGLNTEAF
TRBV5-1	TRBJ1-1	ASSSDFMNTEAF
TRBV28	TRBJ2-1	ASSFSGLTYNEQF
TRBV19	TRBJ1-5	ASSIRDTPRQPQH
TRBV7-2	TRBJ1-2	ASSLGTNYGYT
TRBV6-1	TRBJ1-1	ASSEAVKNTEAF
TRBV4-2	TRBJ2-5	ASSQGGPETQY
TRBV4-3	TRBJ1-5	ASSQEAGYQPQH
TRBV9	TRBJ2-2	ASSAGPGGGFAGELF
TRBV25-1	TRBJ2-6	ASSEKSGANVLT
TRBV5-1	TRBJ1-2	ASKSADAYGYT
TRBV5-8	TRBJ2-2	ASSPGLAIVGELF
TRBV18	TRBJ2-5	ASSPPRTEETQY
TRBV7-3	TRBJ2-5	ASSPGGDRETQY
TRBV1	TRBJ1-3	TSRGIRGSPNTIY